This is a list of T cell receptor beta chains from one sample in a study of T-cell reconstitution after alpha-beta-depleted transplantation in children. A single record per CDR3 protein comes from TCRdb applying MiXCR to the PCR reads. The profile covers around 700,000 distinct CDR3 sequences, with about 12% appearing a single time and around 0.79% taken by the ten largest. The input for sequencing was PBMCs, taken before TCRalphabeta/CD19-depleted stem cell transplant. Source of these receptors: a girl aged 2-9 years with congenital amegakaryocytic thrombocytopenia, due to receive a stem cell transplant. The CDR3 runs from the conserved cysteine through the conserved F or W. Each record gives: J gene, clone size, D gene, V gene, CDR3 DNA, CDR3 protein. D genes are given only for firm matches. Size is omitted from some rows. Given values are once, few, many or a class for expanded clones.

TRBJ2-5 | - | TRBD2 | TRBV12-3/TRBV12-4 | TGTGCCAGCAGTGATCCACGACTAGCGGGACAAGAGACCCAGTACTTC | CASSDPRLAGQETQYF
TRBJ2-1 | many | TRBD1 | TRBV6-5 | TGTGCCAGCAGTTACTATCCCCCCCGACAGGGACGCTCCTACAATGAGCAGTTCTTC | CASSYYPPRQGRSYNEQFF
TRBJ2-1 | few | - | TRBV7-6 | TGTGCCTCCCTCTCCAGCCACAATGAGCAGTTCTTC | CASLSSHNEQFF
TRBJ2-3 | few | TRBD2 | TRBV5-1 | TGCGCCAGCAGCTACCGGACTAGCGGGACAGCAGATACGCAGTATTTT | CASSYRTSGTADTQYF
TRBJ1-4 | - | - | TRBV20-1 | TGCAGTGCTAGAGAGGCCGGATTAAATGAAAAACTGTTTTTT | CSAREAGLNEKLFF
TRBJ2-7 | - | - | TRBV5-1 | TGCGCCAGCAGCGATTGGAATCTAGCGAGAGGCTACGAGCAGTACTTC | CASSDWNLARGYEQYF
TRBJ2-3 | few | - | TRBV5-1 | TGCGCCAGCAGCTTGGGCGATTATACGCAGTATTTT | CASSLGDYTQYF
TRBJ2-1 | many | - | TRBV29-1 | TGCAGCGTTGAAGTGTCAGGCGAGGAGCAGTTCTTC | CSVEVSGEEQFF
TRBJ2-1 | many | - | TRBV5-5 | TGTGCCAGCAGCCTACATTACAATGAGCAGTTCTTC | CASSLHYNEQFF
TRBJ1-4 | - | TRBD1 | TRBV7-2 | TGTGCCAGCAGCGGGAACACCGGGACAGGGGGAGAAAAACTGTTTTTT | CASSGNTGTGGEKLFF
TRBJ1-4 | - | TRBD1 | TRBV29-1 | TGCAGCGCCAGCCGGGGACAGGGAAATGAAAAACTGTTTTTT | CSASRGQGNEKLFF
TRBJ2-7 | few | TRBD1 | TRBV7-9 | TGTGCCAGCAGCGCCAGGGGGATGGGCTCCTACGAGCAGTACTTC | CASSARGMGSYEQYF
TRBJ2-1 | many | - | TRBV20-1 | TGCAGTGCTACTAGAGAACCCCTAGCGACCAGTTCGAATGAGCAGTTCTTC | CSATREPLATSSNEQFF
TRBJ2-1 | few | TRBD1 | TRBV2 | TGTGCCAGCAGTGGGACAGGGGGCAATGAGCAGTTCTTC | CASSGTGGNEQFF
TRBJ2-1 | many | - | TRBV20-1 | TGCAGTGCTAGACCTAGAACGAACAATGAGCAGTTCTTC | CSARPRTNNEQFF
TRBJ2-1 | many | TRBD1 | TRBV28 | TGTGCCAGCAGTCCGACGACAGGGGTCATCTACAATGAGCAGTTCTTC | CASSPTTGVIYNEQFF
TRBJ1-4 | - | - | TRBV6-1 | TGTGCCAGCAGCCGCCGGACCCTGGCTGATGAAAAACTGTTTTTT | CASSRRTLADEKLFF
TRBJ2-1 | few | - | TRBV9 | TGTGCCAGCAGCCCCCCGCCCCGCGGGATCTACAATGAGCAGTTCTTC | CASSPPPRGIYNEQFF
TRBJ2-1 | few | TRBD2 | TRBV5-1 | TGCGCCAGCAGCCCGGGACTAGCGGGTCGGGATGAGCAGTTCTTC | CASSPGLAGRDEQFF
TRBJ2-1 | few | - | TRBV29-1 | TGCAGCGTCGTCGGGGATCAGAGAAGCTACAATGAGCAGTTCTTC | CSVVGDQRSYNEQFF
TRBJ2-5 | many | - | TRBV7-9 | TGTGCCAGCAGCTTAGTCAACTGGCGGGACAAAGAGACCCAGTACTTC | CASSLVNWRDKETQYF
TRBJ2-7 | - | - | TRBV9 | TGTGCCAGCAGCGTAGACGTGGACACCTTCCTCGGGAACGAGCAGTACTTC | CASSVDVDTFLGNEQYF
TRBJ2-5 | - | - | TRBV5-1 | TGCGCCAGCAGCTTGGAAGGAGAGACCCAGTCCTTC | CASSLEGETQSF
TRBJ2-7 | - | - | TRBV27 | TGTGCCAGCAGTTTAAAAGGGGGGGAGTCCTACGAGCAGTACTTC | CASSLKGGESYEQYF
TRBJ1-5 | many | TRBD1 | TRBV5-1 | TGCGCCAGCGGAACCGGACAGGGGCAGCCCCAGCATTTT | CASGTGQGQPQHF
TRBJ2-1 | few | TRBD1 | TRBV3-1 | TGTGCCAGCAGCCAACCGGGACAGGGGGCTCTTGAGCAGTTCTTC | CASSQPGQGALEQFF
TRBJ1-1 | many | TRBD1 | TRBV29-1 | TGCAGCGTTCAACAGGGGGGGACTGAAGCTTTCTTT | CSVQQGGTEAFF
TRBJ2-5 | - | - | TRBV5-1 | TGCGCCAGCGGGAAGACTATCCTTCAGGAACAAGAGACCCAGTACTTC | CASGKTILQEQETQYF
TRBJ2-3 | - | TRBD2 | TRBV25-1 | TGTGCCAGCAGTGAGTCTGTAGCGGGAGGGGGCACAGATACGCAGTATTTT | CASSESVAGGGTDTQYF
TRBJ1-5 | many | - | TRBV5-1 | TGCGCCAGCAGCTTGAACCCCTGGGTTCAGGGTCAGCCCCAGCATTTT | CASSLNPWVQGQPQHF
TRBJ2-3 | many | TRBD2 | TRBV15 | TGTGCCACCAGCGGGACGGGGGGGCTTGGAGATACGCAGTATTTT | CATSGTGGLGDTQYF
TRBJ2-1 | many | - | TRBV5-6 | TGTGCCAGCAGCTTTACCTACAATGAGCAGTTCTTC | CASSFTYNEQFF
TRBJ2-2 | many | TRBD2 | TRBV6-1 | TGTGCCAGCAGTGTAGCGGGAGGGAGCACCGGGGAGCTGTTTTTT | CASSVAGGSTGELFF
TRBJ1-1 | many | - | TRBV5-1 | TGCGCCAGCAGCGCCAATCTCGGAGGGAACACTGAAGCTTTCTTT | CASSANLGGNTEAFF
TRBJ2-7 | - | TRBD2 | TRBV7-8 | TGTGCCAGCAGCTTAGAAAGTCGGCTAGCGGGAAGGAACGAGCAGTACTTC | CASSLESRLAGRNEQYF
TRBJ2-5 | - | TRBD2 | TRBV5-5 | TGTGCCAGCAGCCGGATTACTAGCGGAGAGACCCAGTACTTC | CASSRITSGETQYF
TRBJ2-3 | - | TRBD2 | TRBV10-2 | TGCGCCAGCACCATAGCGGGAGTGCGGGTTAATACGCAGTATTTT | CASTIAGVRVNTQYF
TRBJ2-1 | many | - | TRBV20-1 | TGCAGTGCTAGAGATGCCGGGAAGGAATCCTACAATGAGCAGTTCTTC | CSARDAGKESYNEQFF
TRBJ1-4 | many | - | TRBV18 | TGTGCCAGCTCACCTCCTCGAGGAACTAATGAAAAACTGTTTTTT | CASSPPRGTNEKLFF
TRBJ2-3 | many | - | TRBV7-2 | TGTGCCAGCAGCTTAAAACTTCGCACAGATACGCAGTATTTT | CASSLKLRTDTQYF
TRBJ2-1 | few | - | TRBV20-1 | TGCAGTGCTAGAGAAGACCCTGCCTGGCAGTTCTTC | CSAREDPAWQFF
TRBJ2-3 | many | - | TRBV5-1 | TGCGCCAGCAGCTTGGCTTCACCTGAAGATACGCAGTATTTT | CASSLASPEDTQYF
TRBJ2-6 | many | - | TRBV10-2 | TGCGCCAGCAGTTCGCCCTTTAGCAGCTCTGGGGCCAACGTCCTGACTTTC | CASSSPFSSSGANVLTF
TRBJ2-1 | many | TRBD2 | TRBV3-1 | TGTGCCAGCAGCCAACGGCTAGCGGGAGGGAATGAGCAGTTCTTC | CASSQRLAGGNEQFF
TRBJ2-5 | - | - | TRBV27 | TGTGCCAGCCCCGGGCAGGTCGAGACCCAGTACTTC | CASPGQVETQYF
TRBJ1-1 | - | - | TRBV12-3/TRBV12-4 | TGTGCCAGCAGCGTCTTACAGAACACTGAAGCTTTCTTT | CASSVLQNTEAFF
TRBJ2-3 | many | TRBD2 | TRBV10-3 | TGTGCCATCAGTAAGAATCGGGGGACTAGCGGCGACACAGATACGCAGTATTTT | CAISKNRGTSGDTDTQYF
TRBJ2-1 | many | TRBD2 | TRBV20-1 | TGCAGTGCTAGTGGTAGCGGGAGTATGAACAATGAGCAGTTCTTC | CSASGSGSMNNEQFF
TRBJ2-1 | few | - | TRBV20-1 | TGCAGTGCTTCGGGGGTCGGGGGACTCTGGGATGAGCAGTTCTTC | CSASGVGGLWDEQFF
TRBJ2-7 | few | TRBD1 | TRBV7-9 | TGTGCCAGCAGCTTAGGGACAGGCCCCCAAGACGAGCAGTACTTC | CASSLGTGPQDEQYF
TRBJ1-4 | - | - | TRBV7-8 | TGTGCCAGCAGCTTATTGGTCGGCCAGGCCATATTTTTT | CASSLLVGQAIFF
TRBJ1-4 | few | - | TRBV14 | TGTGCCAGCAGCATAACGGGGGTCGAAGAAAAACTGTTTTTT | CASSITGVEEKLFF
TRBJ2-1 | many | - | TRBV25-1 | TGTGCCAGCAGAGCCCCAGCTTTTTACAATGAGCAGTTCTTC | CASRAPAFYNEQFF
TRBJ2-7 | many | - | TRBV6-1 | TGTGCCACCTCGACTAGTTTTATTTCTGGCGAGCAGTACTTC | CATSTSFISGEQYF
TRBJ2-4 | few | TRBD2 | TRBV2 | TGTGCCAGCAGGGACCGGGGAGGGAAAAACATTCAGTACTTC | CASRDRGGKNIQYF
TRBJ2-7 | many | - | TRBV5-1 | TGCGCCAGCAGCTTGGTCTCCGGACAGCCAACCTACGAGCAGTACTTC | CASSLVSGQPTYEQYF
TRBJ2-2 | - | - | TRBV30 | TGTGCCTGGAGTTTGGGACCAACCGGGGAGCTGTTTTTT | CAWSLGPTGELFF
TRBJ2-5 | - | - | TRBV7-9 | TGTGCCAGCAGTTTAGGTATCCCGGAGACCCAGTACTTC | CASSLGIPETQYF
TRBJ2-1 | many | TRBD2 | TRBV20-1 | TGCAGTGCTAGAGGTCTTTACAATGTAGGCAGCGGGAGTAATGAGCAGTTCTTC | CSARGLYNVGSGSNEQFF
TRBJ2-1 | - | TRBD2 | TRBV20-1 | TGCAGTGCTAGAGAGCCGGGACTAGCGGGACATGAGCAGCTCTTC | CSAREPGLAGHEQLF